This T cell receptor (beta chain) was identified during a study of PD-L1 blockade in urothelial cancer. Study overall: The study recovered a median of roughly 150,000 T cells per blood sample.

Profiling relied on immunoSEQ multiplex PCR, and the TCRdb table lists in-frame clones only, not all of them. Seen here are more than 40,000 clones, 75% to 90% observed once, and the top ten hold 16%. The CDR3 totals 13 residues. V lost 5 bases and J lost 3, with 9 bases in between. Germline V gene lookup returns CDR1 MGHDK and CDR2 SYGVNS. This clonotype was sampled from a man between 60 and 75 years old with urothelial cancer. The source material was PBMCs, sampled around atezolizumab (anti-PD-L1) treatment. This chain connects TRBV25-1 to TRBJ2-3; possibly TRBD2 for D (6 bases). For the CDR3, the DNA is TGTGCCAGCAGTCTAGGAGGGACAGATACGCAGTATTTT. This codes for CASSLGGTDTQYF.